The source of this T cell receptor beta chain is a study of tumor-infiltrating lymphocytes in primary liver carcinoma. Scientists recovered RNA and DNA together from around 20-30 mg of unsorted bulk tissue. Primary liver carcinoma in the patients was surgically resected. Overall study results and limits: Whereas tumor region pairs overlapped more, tumor-adjacent and tumor-blood pairs overlapped less.

Germline assignment: CDR1 SQVTM and CDR2 ANQGSEA. CDR3 size: 12 residues. With regard to this clonotype: Its antigen is unidentified. Mismatch with germline at one junction end may stem from a read error.

Starting from around 500 ng of total RNA, TCR beta cDNA was produced with a primer in the constant region. Three-round nested multiplex PCR performed with slightly modified ARM-PCR produced the TCR beta libraries. With TRBV1-TRBV30 forward primers and a C-beta reverse primer, the first two PCR rounds were run for approximately 10 cycles each. MiXCR, applied by TCRdb to the multiplex PCR reads, yields one record per CDR3 protein. The sample has tens of thousands of distinct CDR3 sequences; 55% to 85% are singletons. This chain uses TRBV29-1 with TRBJ1-2; D gene ambiguous. This TCR was sampled from a man aged 40-55 years with primary liver carcinoma and hepatitis B virus infection. Source material: liver tumor tissue from sampling region 1. Subset: tumor region T1, superior pole. CDR3 DNA: TGCAACGTTGCCCAGACGGCAGATGGCTACACCTTC. Translated: CNVAQTADGYTF.